The 29 T cell receptor beta chains below come from one sample, sequenced in a study of T-cell reconstitution after alpha-beta-depleted transplantation in children. For TCRbeta, the library was prepared with unique molecular identifiers. TCRdb re-called the PCR reads with MiXCR, one entry per CDR3 protein. The profile covers 450,000 to 600,000 distinct CDR3 sequences, with 30% to 35% appearing a single time and 2% to 2.5% taken by the ten largest. The specimen comprised PBMCs from the stem cell graft donor, sampled from the stem cell graft. The receptors stem from a human donor who donated a stem cell graft to a child with aplastic anemia.

This clonotype was counted only a few times. V and J are TRBV20-1 and TRBJ2-4, with 8 bases lining up with TRBD2. The CDR3 contains 13 residues. Looked up from germline, CDR1 is DFQATT and CDR2 is SNEGSKA (reference sequence). V shed 6 bases, J shed 7 bases, and the junction held 8 bases outside the gene matches. The CDR3 region is CSAPREGPNIQYF. CDR3 nucleotide sequence: TGCAGTGCCCCCCGGGAGGGCCCGAACATTCAGTACTTC.

The rearrangement links TRBV7-9 to TRBJ2-3; TRBD2 aligns across 7 bases. The V gene end was trimmed by 6 bases and the J gene end by 0 bases; junction bases not matched to a gene: 12. CDR3 length equals 17 residues. The germline gives CDR1 SEHNR, CDR2 FQNEAQ (reference sequence). CDR3 nucleotide sequence: TGTGCCAGCAGGAACGGGACTATGGGCGGGAGCACAGATACGCAGTATTTT. This translates into CASRNGTMGGSTDTQYF.

As concerns this clonotype: No conserved phenylalanine or tryptophan ends this CDR3, so it is likely a read error. No DNA is shown, since the ends of the CDR3 on it are uncertain; the CDR3 is the one TCRdb lists. This chain uses TRBV25-1 with TRBJ2-5. The V gene's germline CDR1 is MGHDK and CDR2 SYGVNS. Inclusive of both ends, the CDR3 amounts to 8 amino acids. CDR3 amino acids: CASRGMIS.

CDR3 nucleotide sequence: TGTGCCAGCAGTTTAAGGGGGTTCCAAGAGACCCAGTACTTC. Translation gives CASSLRGFQETQYF. The gene calls are TRBV12-3 or TRBV12-4 and TRBJ2-5; D may be TRBD1 (6 bases). V was trimmed by 2 bases and J by 1 base, leaving 8 bases between them. The CDR3 has 14 amino acids.

The CDR3 reads CASSYSWGTKETQYF. The CDR3 DNA reads TGTGCCAGCAGTTACTCGTGGGGGACCAAAGAGACCCAGTACTTC. The chain uses TRBV6-5 and TRBJ2-5; D is perhaps TRBD1 or TRBD2 (5 bases each). Germline-derived CDR1 and CDR2 are MNHEY and SVGAGI. This CDR3 is built from 15 residues. The ends were cut back, 0 bases at V and 3 bases at J, with 11 bases in the middle.

The V and J genes are TRBV15 and TRBJ1-5; D remains ambiguous. V lost 1 base and J 7 bases, leaving 8 bases between the germline ends. CDR1 and CDR2 from the germline V gene are LNHNV and YYDKDF (reference sequence). The CDR3 loop spans 13 amino acids. CDR3 protein: CATSRGTGQPQHF. In DNA, the CDR3 is TGTGCCACCAGCAGAGGGACGGGGCAGCCCCAGCATTTT.

The chain carries TRBV7-2 and TRBJ1-2; TRBD1 aligns across 10 bases. Trimming took 5 bases from V and 2 from J; bases not matched to a gene: 8. The CDR3 extends over 16 amino acids. The germline V gene has CDR1 SGHTA and CDR2 FQGNSA. This CDR3 reads CASSLTGTGVNYGYTF. The CDR3 bases are TGTGCCAGCAGCCTGACCGGGACAGGGGTGAACTATGGCTACACCTTC.

CDR3: CASSLEDRTYGYTF. The DNA of the CDR3 is TGTGCCAGCAGCTTAGAAGACAGAACCTATGGCTACACCTTC. The rearrangement links TRBV7-2 to TRBJ1-2; a possible D gene is TRBD1 (5 bases). CDR1 SGHTA and CDR2 FQGNSA come from the germline V gene. The V gene lost 1 base and the J gene lost 4 bases, with 10 bases spanning the gap. The length of the CDR3 is 14 residues.

The chain is built from TRBV7-9 and TRBJ2-1, with 10 positions matching TRBD1. Losses at the gene ends were 7 bases for V and 4 bases for J; bases not matched to a gene: 7. The length of the CDR3 is 15 residues. CDR1 and CDR2 from the germline V gene are SEHNR and FQNEAQ (reference sequence). The CDR3 DNA reads as TGTGCCAGCAACTACCGGGACAGGGGATACAATGAGCAGTTCTTC. It translates to CASNYRDRGYNEQFF.

The rearrangement joins TRBV5-1 to TRBJ2-6; TRBD2 matches at 7 bases. The CDR3 is made up of 16 amino acids. With 2 bases clipped from V and 1 base from J, the junction kept 3 bases outside the gene matches. CDR1 and CDR2 (germline): SGHRS, YFSETQ. The CDR3 sequence is CASSLNGGSGANVLTF. The CDR3, as DNA: TGCGCCAGCAGCTTAAACGGGGGGTCTGGGGCCAACGTCCTGACTTTC.

This CDR3 is CASSYRRGTGISGANVLTF. The CDR3, as DNA: TGTGCCAGCAGTTACCGCAGAGGGACAGGCATCTCTGGGGCCAACGTCCTGACTTTC. The chain joins TRBV6-2 or TRBV6-3 to TRBJ2-6; TRBD1 matches 8 bases. The CDR3 is 19 amino acids. V was clipped by 2 bases and J by 0 bases; unmatched bases: 9. Looked up from germline, CDR1 is MNHEY and CDR2 is SVGEGT.

The chain is built from TRBV12-3 or TRBV12-4 and TRBJ1-2; the D gene is possibly TRBD1 (5 bases). The CDR3 runs to 12 residues. Trimming removed 10 bases at V and 3 bases at J, with 12 bases between. CDR3 loop: CATAVRDYGYTF. The CDR3 DNA reads TGTGCCACCGCCGTCAGGGACTATGGCTACACCTTC.

This clonotype has only a few counts. V and J are TRBV6-5 and TRBJ2-1; D call uncertain. This CDR3 contains 13 residues. The germline V gene has CDR1 MNHEY and CDR2 SVGAGI. V gave up 2 bases and J gave up 13 bases, with 15 bases separating them. The CDR3 is CASSYTRYNGQFF. In nucleotides, the CDR3 is TGTGCCAGCAGTTACACCCGGTACAATGGACAGTTCTTC.

V is TRBV5-1 and J is TRBJ2-1; D ambiguous. CDR1 SGHRS and CDR2 YFSETQ come from the germline V gene. Between the trimmed V and J ends, which lost 0 bases and 7 bases, there was a span of 11 bases. This CDR3 region has 14 residues. The CDR3 loop reads CASSLEAVRNEQFF. In DNA, the CDR3 is TGCGCCAGCAGCTTGGAGGCGGTGAGGAATGAGCAGTTCTTC.

This clonotype has only a few counts. The V and J genes are TRBV6-1 and TRBJ2-1; 8 bases are a match to TRBD2. CDR1 MNHNS and CDR2 SASEGT come from the germline V gene. The CDR3 is 14 residues long. V shed 8 bases and J 0 bases; nucleotides not matched to a gene: 3. For the CDR3, the DNA is TGTGCCAGCTCACGGGGGGGCTCCTACAATGAGCAGTTCTTC. This encodes CASSRGGSYNEQFF.

The sample holds a few counts of this clonotype. The chain combines TRBV20-1 with TRBJ2-7, with D hard to call. The CDR3 is 15 amino acids. The germline V gene encodes CDR1 DFQATT and CDR2 SNEGSKA (reference sequence). V shed 4 bases and J shed 2 bases, with 18 bases lying between them. The CDR3: CSANNRRSNTYEQYF. CDR3 in DNA: TGCAGTGCTAATAATAGGCGTTCTAACACCTACGAGCAGTACTTC.

This clonotype has a handful of counts. The chain employs TRBV29-1 and TRBJ2-7, with 9 bases matching TRBD1. The CDR3 runs 12 residues. Unmatched junction bases numbered 8, after V lost 7 bases and J lost 7 bases. The germline gives CDR1 SQVTM, CDR2 ANQGSEA. The CDR3 spells CSGTGGLGEQYF. CDR3 bases: TGCAGCGGCACAGGGGGCTTGGGGGAGCAGTACTTC.

This clonotype was detected a few times. The chain combines TRBV20-1 with TRBJ2-3, with TRBD1 matching over 8 bases. Germline-derived CDR1 and CDR2 are DFQATT and SNEGSKA (reference sequence). The CDR3 extends over 14 amino acids. V shed 3 bases and J 4 bases; nucleotides not matched to a gene: 6. The CDR3 region has the DNA TGCAGTGCTAGGAGGACAGGGAGTGCAGATACGCAGTATTTT. It encodes CSARRTGSADTQYF.

The V call is TRBV5-6, the J call TRBJ2-2, with 9 bases fitting TRBD2. The CDR3 length is 17 residues. CDR1 is SGHDT, CDR2 YYEEEE, per germline. V was pared by 4 bases and J by 3 bases, with 10 bases of the junction left unmatched. The CDR3 nucleotides read TGTGCCAGCAGCCCTTCGAGACTAGCGGTTCACACCGGGGAGCTGTTTTTT. Its protein is CASSPSRLAVHTGELFF.

The chain links TRBV5-1 to TRBJ2-1; 7 bases align to TRBD1. The germline V gene encodes CDR1 SGHRS and CDR2 YFSETQ. The CDR3 runs 14 residues. J lost 2 bases, V lost 5 bases, and 4 bases had no gene match. CDR3 region: CASRWDSPYNEQFF. For the CDR3, the DNA is TGCGCCAGCAGATGGGACAGTCCCTACAATGAGCAGTTCTTC.

The table lists this clonotype with a few counts. The CDR3 protein is CASSYGGLIEQFF. CDR3 coding DNA: TGTGCCAGCAGTTACGGCGGACTAATTGAGCAGTTCTTC. This chain uses TRBV6-2 or TRBV6-3 with TRBJ2-1; D is possibly TRBD2 (6 bases). The CDR3 is 13 residues long. V gave up 2 bases and J gave up 9 bases, with 11 bases separating them. Germline CDR1 reads MNHEY; CDR2 reads SVGEGT.

This chain uses TRBV6-2 or TRBV6-3 with TRBJ1-5, with 7 bases fitting TRBD1. Germline values: CDR1 MNHEY, CDR2 SVGEGT. V shed 6 bases and J 7 bases; nucleotides not matched to a gene: 12. CDR3 length equals 15 residues. For the CDR3, the DNA is TGTGCCAGCAGCTACACAGGGGTAGGAGGACAGCCCCAGCATTTT. Protein product: CASSYTGVGGQPQHF.

The chain links TRBV28 to TRBJ1-1; TRBD1 might be the D (6 bases). This CDR3 contains 17 residues. V lost 10 bases and J 1 base, leaving 25 bases between the germline ends. CDR1 is MDHEN, CDR2 SYDVKM, per germline. CDR3 sequence: CATLRVWGAVQNTEAFF. The DNA of the CDR3 is TGTGCCACCCTGAGGGTTTGGGGGGCGGTCCAGAACACTGAAGCTTTCTTT. The full variable domain, with the rest looked up from reference TRBV28 and TRBJ1-1, is DVKVTQSSRYLVKRTGEKVFLECVQDMDHENMFWYRQDPGLGLRLIYFSYDVKMKEKGDIPEGYSVSREKKERFSLILESASTNQTSMYLCATLRVWGAVQNTEAFFGQGTRLTVV.

This chain joins TRBV6-2 or TRBV6-3 and TRBJ1-5; TRBD1 might be the D (5 bases). V lost 6 bases to trimming and J lost 4 bases, with 10 bases between them. The germline CDR1 and CDR2 sequences are MNHEY and SVGEGT. The CDR3 is 13 amino acids. DNA for the CDR3: TGTGCCAGCAGAGTTGGGGGTAATCAGCCCCAGCATTTT. As protein: CASRVGGNQPQHF.

This clonotype showed up just a few times. J is TRBJ2-7 and V is TRBV5-1; TRBD1 matches at 8 bases. This CDR3 contains 16 residues. V lost 5 bases and J lost 0; bases outside the gene matches: 10. CDR1 is SGHRS and CDR2 is YFSETQ in the germline V gene. CDR3 sequence (DNA): TGCGCCAGCAGTCGGACTGGGACAGGACACTCCTACGAGCAGTACTTC. This gives the protein CASSRTGTGHSYEQYF.

In its sample, this clonotype was seen a few times. The V and J genes are TRBV12-3 or TRBV12-4 and TRBJ2-5; D possibly corresponds to TRBD1 (6 bases). The CDR3 is 12 residues long. The V end was cut by 6 bases, the J end by 12 bases, with 17 bases between. The CDR3 region has the DNA TGTGCCAGCAGCCGCGAAGACAGGAACGAGTACTTC. Protein sequence: CASSREDRNEYF.

The chain joins TRBV4-3 to TRBJ2-5, with D perhaps TRBD2 (6 bases). From germline, CDR1 is LGHNA and CDR2 YSLEER. The V end lost 4 bases, the J end lost 5 bases, and 17 bases lay between the germline ends. The CDR3 runs 15 residues. CDR3 nucleotide sequence: TGCGCCAGCAGCCTCGGGAGTGGACCTGAGGAGACCCAGTACTTC. Encoded protein: CASSLGSGPEETQYF.

In its sample, this clonotype was seen a few times. The chain recombines TRBV5-1 with TRBJ2-7; TRBD2 might be the D (5 bases). CDR3 size: 16 residues. Per germline, CDR1 SGHRS and CDR2 YFSETQ. Trimming shortened V by 2 bases and J by 3 bases, and 18 bases separated the two germline ends. As DNA, the CDR3 is TGCGCCAGCAGCTTAATAGAGGGCGTTGGGAACTACGAGCAGTACTTC. It is translated as CASSLIEGVGNYEQYF.

This rearrangement joins TRBV27 to TRBJ1-5; tentative D call: TRBD1 (5 bases). The germline V and J ends were trimmed by 6 bases and 6 bases, with 21 bases remaining between them. The germline V gene has CDR1 MNHEY and CDR2 SMNVEV (reference sequence). This CDR3 contains 16 residues. CDR3 amino acids: CASRLTRADRSQPQHF. CDR3 nucleotides: TGTGCCAGCAGACTAACCCGGGCCGACAGAAGTCAGCCCCAGCATTTT.